Detailed here is one T cell receptor (beta chain). This entry is derived from a study of shared clonotypes between healthy human individuals. Each sorted subset replicate got 200 ng genomic DNA, roughly 30,000 genomes. The table came from immunoSEQ multiplex PCR; TCRdb's copy has only in-frame clones and leaves some out. The table includes fewer than 1.8 million clones, approximately 98.5% detected once. The CDR3 has 14 amino acids. V shed 7 bases, J shed 3 bases, and the junction held 6 bases outside the gene matches. CDR1 is SGHRS and CDR2 is YFSETQ in the germline V gene. The chain has TRBV5-1 and TRBJ2-3, with TRBD2 identical over 9 bases. Sequencing was carried out using naive CD4+ T cells sorted from blood. Sample subset: CD45RA+ positively selected. The sequence was obtained from a man between 25 and 39 years old in good health. The CDR3 nucleotides are TGCGCCAGCGGAGCGGGAGGAGTAACAGATACGCAGTATTTT. It translates to CASGAGGVTDTQYF.